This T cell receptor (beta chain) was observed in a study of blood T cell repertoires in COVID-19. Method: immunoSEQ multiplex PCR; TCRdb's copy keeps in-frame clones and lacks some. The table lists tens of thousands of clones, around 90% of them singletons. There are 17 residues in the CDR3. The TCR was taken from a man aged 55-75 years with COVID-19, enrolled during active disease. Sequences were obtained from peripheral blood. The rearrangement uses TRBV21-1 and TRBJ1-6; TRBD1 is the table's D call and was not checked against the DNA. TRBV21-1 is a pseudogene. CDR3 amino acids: CASSKEGVSVHNSPLHF. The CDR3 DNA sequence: TGTGCCAGCAGCAAAGAGGGGGTTTCCGTCCATAATTCACCCCTCCACTTT.